Shown below are 15 T cell receptor beta chains from a single sample sequenced in a study of T cell responses to AZD1222 COVID-19 vaccine. The method was immunoSEQ multiplex PCR; TCRdb's version includes in-frame clones alone and lacks a portion of them. The sample holds some 130,000 clones, roughly 90% seen once. The starting material was peripheral blood, obtained on day 0 of AZD1222 vaccination. The source is an adult in good health.

This sequence joins TRBV5-4 and TRBJ2-1; 11 nucleotides match TRBD2. With 0 bases clipped from V and 8 bases from J, the junction kept 7 bases outside the gene matches. The CDR3 runs 16 residues. Germline V gene sequence: CDR1 SGHNT, CDR2 YYREEE (reference sequence). The chain's CDR3 is CASSLELAGEGDEQFF. The CDR3 bases are TGTGCCAGCAGCTTGGAACTAGCGGGAGAGGGGGATGAGCAGTTCTTC.

The V call is TRBV12-3 or TRBV12-4, the J call TRBJ1-5, with D possibly matching TRBD1 (5 bases). The V gene lost 7 bases and the J gene lost 2 bases, with 9 bases spanning the gap. This CDR3 comprises 13 residues. The chain's CDR3 is CASTRGGNQPQHF. The CDR3 DNA reads TGTGCCAGCACCCGGGGGGGCAATCAGCCCCAGCATTTT.

This chain joins TRBV4-1 and TRBJ2-7, with 11 bases lining up with TRBD2. V lost 1 base, J lost 5 bases, and 13 bases stayed unmatched. Germline-derived CDR1 and CDR2 are MGHRA and YSYEKL. CDR3 length equals 18 residues. The CDR3 spells CASSQGVLAGAPGHEQYF. CDR3 bases: TGCGCCAGCAGCCAAGGGGTACTAGCGGGGGCCCCGGGCCACGAGCAGTACTTC.

The chain links TRBV6-4 to TRBJ2-7; tentatively, D is TRBD2 (8 bases). The CDR3 has 17 amino acids. V gave up 5 bases and J gave up 4 bases, with 24 bases separating them. From germline, CDR1 is MRHNA and CDR2 SNTAGT. The CDR3 coding sequence is TGTGCCAGCAGTACAAAACAGGGGCCACTAGCGGTGTACGAGCAGTACTTC. This translates into CASSTKQGPLAVYEQYF.

The V call is TRBV4-1, the J call TRBJ1-2; a weak D match, TRBD1 (5 bases). This CDR3 has 15 amino acids. Germline loops: CDR1 MGHRA, CDR2 YSYEKL. The V gene lost 4 bases and the J gene lost 8 bases, with 20 bases spanning the gap. In DNA form, the CDR3 reads TGCGCCAGCAGCCGCAGGGACCCGTTAGGGGTAGGCTACACCTTC. This encodes CASSRRDPLGVGYTF.

The rearrangement uses TRBV2 and TRBJ1-3; a possible D gene is TRBD1 (6 bases). In germline, CDR1 is SNHLY, CDR2 FYNNEI. Trimming shortened V by 1 base and J by 4 bases, and 8 bases separated the two germline ends. CDR3 length: 14 amino acids. The CDR3 sequence is CASSEGGPGNTIYF. As DNA, the CDR3 is TGTGCCAGCAGTGAAGGGGGGCCAGGAAACACCATATATTTT.

CDR3 residues: CASSYGTDYTDTQYF. In DNA form, the CDR3 reads TGTGCCAGCAGTTATGGGACTGACTACACAGATACGCAGTATTTT. The chain links TRBV6-6 to TRBJ2-3, with a weak D call TRBD2 (6 bases). The CDR3 length is 15 residues. V was clipped by 3 bases and J by 2 bases, with 12 bases between them. The germline gives CDR1 MNHNY, CDR2 SVGAGI (reference sequence).

The J gene is TRBJ2-7, the V gene TRBV5-1, with D uncertain. The CDR3 has 14 residues. CDR1 is SGHRS, CDR2 YFSETQ, per germline. Trimming left V 4 bases short and J 5 bases short, with 16 bases between. CDR3 nucleotides: TGCGCCAGCAGCGGCTCTACCAAGGGTGACGAGCAGTACTTC. Its translation is CASSGSTKGDEQYF.

V is TRBV28 and J is TRBJ2-7; TRBD2 matches at 7 bases. Germline loops: CDR1 MDHEN, CDR2 SYDVKM. The V gene end was trimmed by 7 bases and the J gene end by 4 bases; junction bases not matched to a gene: 4. This CDR3 is built from 12 residues. CDR3 DNA: TGTGCCAGCAACGCCGGGGGGTACGAGCAGTACTTC. It encodes CASNAGGYEQYF.

The J gene is TRBJ1-1, the V gene TRBV3-1 (or the pseudogene TRBV3-2), with TRBD1 as a possible D gene (6 bases). V dropped 0 bases and J dropped 7 bases, with 12 bases sitting between them. Germline values: CDR1 LGHDT, CDR2 YNNKEL (reference sequence). The CDR3 consists of 14 residues. CDR3 sequence: CASSQDQGHLEAFF. DNA for the CDR3: TGTGCCAGCAGCCAAGATCAGGGACACCTTGAAGCTTTCTTT.

The chain combines TRBV12-3 or TRBV12-4 with TRBJ2-4; TRBD1 matches 7 bases. V lost 7 bases and J lost 3; bases outside the gene matches: 3. This CDR3 spans 13 amino acids. CDR3 bases: TGTGCCAGCACCGGGGACAGCAAAAACATTCAGTACTTC. Translating gives CASTGDSKNIQYF.

The rearrangement uses TRBV5-1 and TRBJ2-4; D remains unclear. Germline CDR1 is SGHRS and CDR2 is YFSETQ. V dropped 4 bases and J dropped 0 bases, with 8 bases sitting between them. The CDR3 sequence is 14 residues long. The CDR3 here is CASSQTIAKNIQYF. Here the CDR3 DNA reads TGCGCCAGCAGCCAGACAATAGCCAAAAACATTCAGTACTTC.

The chain couples TRBV24-1 to TRBJ1-2; the D gene is possibly TRBD1 (5 bases). Trimming removed 7 bases at V and 5 bases at J, with 16 bases between. The CDR3 has 14 amino acids. Germline V gene sequence: CDR1 KGHDR, CDR2 SFDVKD. The CDR3 sequence: CATSDTRGQYGYTF. For the CDR3, the DNA is TGTGCCACCAGCGACACGAGGGGTCAATATGGCTACACCTTC.

The rearrangement joins TRBV6-6 to TRBJ2-7, with D possibly matching TRBD1 (5 bases). Germline V lookup: CDR1 MNHNY, CDR2 SVGAGI (reference sequence). CDR3 length: 14 residues. Trimming removed 2 bases from V and 5 bases from J, with 13 bases in between. This chain's CDR3 is CASSYRGFSDEQYF. The CDR3 DNA reads as TGTGCCAGCAGTTACAGGGGATTCTCGGACGAGCAGTACTTC.

This clone came up once. The V gene is TRBV18, the J gene TRBJ1-2; TRBD1 matches 9 bases. The ends lost 4 bases at V and 3 bases at J; junction bases unmatched: 0. CDR3 length: 13 residues. The germline V gene has CDR1 KGHSH and CDR2 LQKENI. CDR3 nucleotides: TGTGCCAGCTCACGGGACAGGGACTATGGCTACACCTTC. The encoded protein is CASSRDRDYGYTF. Complete variable domain (other parts from reference TRBV18 and TRBJ1-2): NAGVMQNPRHLVRRRGQEARLRCSPMKGHSHVYWYRQLPEEGLKFMVYLQKENIIDESGMPKERFSAEFPKEGPSILRIQQVVRGDSAAYFCASSRDRDYGYTFGSGTRLTVV.